Shown below are 2 T cell receptor beta chains from a single sample sequenced in a study of blood T cell repertoires in COVID-19. This table comes from immunoSEQ multiplex PCR, and its TCRdb copy is limited to in-frame clones, with some not included. The repertoire holds roughly 52,000 clones, with roughly 86% as singletons. The sequenced sample consisted of peripheral blood. The receptors derive from a woman older than 75 with acute or convalescent COVID-19.

The gene calls are TRBV24-1 and TRBJ1-5; D is unclear. Looked up from germline, CDR1 is KGHDR and CDR2 is SFDVKD. The CDR3 covers 14 residues. V lost 5 bases to trimming and J lost 1 base, with 8 bases between them. CDR3 nucleotides: TGTGCCACCAGTGGAGAGGGCAGCAATCAGCCCCAGCATTTT. It codes for CATSGEGSNQPQHF.

The V and J genes are TRBV29-1 and TRBJ2-5; 16 bases map to TRBD2. Per germline, CDR1 SQVTM and CDR2 ANQGSEA. CDR3 length: 17 residues. V was pared by 6 bases and J by 2 bases, with 9 bases of the junction left unmatched. CDR3 DNA: TGCAGCGTACAGGGACTAGCGGGGGGGCAGTGGCAAGAGACCCAGTACTTC. Translated, it gives CSVQGLAGGQWQETQYF.